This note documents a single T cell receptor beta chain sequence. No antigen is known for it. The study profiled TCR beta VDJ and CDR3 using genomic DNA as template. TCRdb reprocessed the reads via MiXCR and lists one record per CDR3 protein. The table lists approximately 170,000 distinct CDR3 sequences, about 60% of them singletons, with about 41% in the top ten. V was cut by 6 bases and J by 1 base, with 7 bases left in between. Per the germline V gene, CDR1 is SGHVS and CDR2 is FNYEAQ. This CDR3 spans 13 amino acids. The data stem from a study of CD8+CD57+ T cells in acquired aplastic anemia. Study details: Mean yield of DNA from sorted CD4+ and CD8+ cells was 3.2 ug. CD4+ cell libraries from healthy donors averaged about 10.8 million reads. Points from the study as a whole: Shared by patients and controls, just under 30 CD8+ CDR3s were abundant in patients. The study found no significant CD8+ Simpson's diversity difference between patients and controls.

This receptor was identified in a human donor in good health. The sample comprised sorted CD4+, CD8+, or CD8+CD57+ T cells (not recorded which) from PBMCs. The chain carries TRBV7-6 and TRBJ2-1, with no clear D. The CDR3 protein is CASSGRSYNEQFF. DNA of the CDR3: TGTGCCAGCAGTGGCAGATCCTACAATGAGCAGTTCTTC.